This TCR beta chain was obtained from a study of blood T cells in healthy people across ages. Using a J-beta primer mix together with a sample-barcoded 5' primer, a second PCR was run for roughly 7 to 12 cycles. Each cDNA molecule received a tag from a template-switch adaptor that had 12 random nucleotides. Each sample yielded at least 3 million CDR3-containing paired-end reads. TCRdb re-derived calls from the 5' RACE reads in MiXCR, one entry per CDR3 protein. The table shows approximately 770,000 distinct CDR3 sequences, with 58% occurring only once. Total RNA was extracted at no less than 5.5 micrograms per sample. Sequenced input: blood. This clonotype was sampled from a man in his thirties or forties in good health.

The CDR3 is CATSGNRGANYGYTF. The CDR3 nucleotides read TGTGCCACCAGTGGAAACAGGGGGGCTAACTATGGCTACACCTTC. This chain joins TRBV24-1 and TRBJ1-2; 8 bases fit TRBD1. V lost 5 bases to trimming and J lost 0 bases; unmatched junction nucleotides: 4. Germline CDR1 KGHDR, CDR2 SFDVKD. The CDR3 sequence is 15 residues long.